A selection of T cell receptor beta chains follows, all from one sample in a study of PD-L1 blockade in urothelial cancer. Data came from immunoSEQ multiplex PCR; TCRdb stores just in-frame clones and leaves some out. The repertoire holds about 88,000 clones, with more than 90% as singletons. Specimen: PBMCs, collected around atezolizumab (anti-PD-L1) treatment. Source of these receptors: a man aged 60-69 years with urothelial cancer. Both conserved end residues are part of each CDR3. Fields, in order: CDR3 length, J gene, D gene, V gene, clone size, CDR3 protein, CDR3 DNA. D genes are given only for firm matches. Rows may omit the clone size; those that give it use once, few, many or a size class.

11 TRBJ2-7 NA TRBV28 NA CASSTGQRKYF TGTGCCAGCAGCACGGGACAAAGGAAGTACTTC
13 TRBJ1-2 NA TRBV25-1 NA CASASGTIYGYTF TGTGCCAGCGCTTCCGGGACAATCTATGGCTACACCTTC
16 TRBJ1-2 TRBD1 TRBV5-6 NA CATSSPTGTGSYGYTF TGTGCCACCTCATCACCCACAGGGACAGGGTCATATGGCTACACCTTC
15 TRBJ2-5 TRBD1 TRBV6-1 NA CASSERDRGRETQYF TGTGCCAGCAGTGAAAGGGACAGGGGACGAGAGACCCAGTACTTC
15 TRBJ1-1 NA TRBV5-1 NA CASSLSQTGNTEAFF TGCGCCAGCAGCTTAAGCCAAACGGGGAACACTGAAGCTTTCTTT
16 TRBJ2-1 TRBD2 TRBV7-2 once CASSYTSGRAVNEQFF TGTGCCAGCAGCTACACTAGCGGGAGGGCTGTTAATGAGCAGTTCTTC
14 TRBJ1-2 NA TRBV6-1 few CASTKPGIHYGYTF TGTGCCAGCACCAAGCCAGGGATCCACTATGGCTACACCTTC
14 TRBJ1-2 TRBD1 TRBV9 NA CASSAGQGEGGYTF TGTGCCAGCAGCGCAGGACAGGGTGAAGGTGGCTACACCTTC
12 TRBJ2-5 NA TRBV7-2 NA CASSLEEETQYF TGTGCCAGCAGTCTAGAGGAGGAGACCCAGTACTTC
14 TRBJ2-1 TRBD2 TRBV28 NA CASTFPGTGGEQFF TGTGCCAGCACGTTCCCAGGTACGGGAGGCGAGCAGTTCTTC
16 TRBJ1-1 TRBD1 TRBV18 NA CASSPRDRAGSTEAFF TGTGCCAGCTCACCACGGGACAGGGCGGGGAGCACTGAAGCTTTCTTT
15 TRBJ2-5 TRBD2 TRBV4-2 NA CASSQSGGQQETQYF TGTGCCAGCAGCCAAAGCGGGGGGCAACAAGAGACCCAGTACTTC
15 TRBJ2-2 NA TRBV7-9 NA CASRPGLANTGELFF TGTGCCAGCAGGCCGGGACTTGCGAACACCGGGGAGCTGTTTTTT
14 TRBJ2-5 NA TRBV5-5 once CASSLEEGRETQYF TGTGCCAGCAGCTTGGAAGAGGGTAGGGAGACCCAGTACTTC
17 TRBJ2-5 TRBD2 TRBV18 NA CASSPQLAGDGKETQYF TGTGCCAGCTCACCACAACTAGCGGGAGATGGGAAGGAGACCCAGTACTTC
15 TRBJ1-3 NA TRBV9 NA CASSLRGSSGNTIYF TGTGCCAGCAGCTTAAGGGGGAGTTCTGGAAACACCATATATTTT
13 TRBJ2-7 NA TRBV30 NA CAWSPGDTYEQYF TGTGCCTGGAGTCCAGGGGATACCTACGAGCAGTACTTC